This TCR beta chain emerged from a study of blood T cell repertoires in COVID-19. Study details: COVID-19 samples, acute and convalescent, were from the United States, Italy and Spain. Nucleic acid was either cDNA or gDNA, and it came from T cells, B-cell-depleted T cells, or PBMCs.

Authors' analysis steps: Nucleated cell number was recorded as an estimate derived from reference gene primer amplification. Data came from immunoSEQ multiplex PCR; TCRdb stores just in-frame clones and leaves some out. D and trimming come from the DNA, and the V and J calls and clone size come from that table. The repertoire holds under 200,000 clones, with 86% as singletons. With respect to this clone: The sample carries other DNA sequences with the same CDR3.

The CDR3 is 14 residues long. After removal of 0 bases from V and 3 bases from J, the junction contained 1 base not matched to a gene. Germline assignment: CDR1 LGHDT and CDR2 YNNKEL (reference sequence). This chain connects TRBV3-1 (or the pseudogene TRBV3-2) to TRBJ1-2; 7 bases match TRBD1. The TCR originated in a man aged 18 to 35 with acute or convalescent COVID-19. The sample comprised peripheral blood. CDR3 sequence (DNA): TGTGCCAGCAGCCAAGACAGGGGGGACTATGGCTACACCTTC. Its translation: CASSQDRGDYGYTF.